Below are 25 T cell receptor beta chains sequenced from a single sample in a study of metastatic and nonmetastatic thyroid tumors. Ahead of thyroid surgery, no patient had received treatment of any kind. With MiXCR, TCRdb reprocessed the PCR reads. Among fewer than 25,000 clones listed, around 20% were seen once. The specimen was blood. Every receptor here comes from a male donor with papillary thyroid cancer or a benign thyroid nodule (not recorded which). Some clones in this sample may be carry-over from other donors' samples.

The rearrangement uses TRBV19 and TRBJ1-2; D is possibly TRBD1 (6 bases). This CDR3 is 13 amino acids long. Germline CDR1 is LNHDA and CDR2 is SQIVND (reference sequence). V gave up 1 base and J gave up 10 bases, with 13 bases separating them. As DNA, the CDR3 is TGTGCCAGTAGTATAGGTAACAGGGCGTCCTACACCTTC. Translated: CASSIGNRASYTF.

This chain connects TRBV20-1 to TRBJ2-7, with a possible D match to TRBD2 (6 bases). This CDR3 is built from 14 residues. Deletions cut 4 bases from V and 3 bases from J, with 16 bases between. Germline V gene data show CDR1 as DFQATT and CDR2 as SNEGSKA (reference sequence). The chain's CDR3 is CSAILPSASYEQYF. In DNA form, the CDR3 reads TGCAGTGCTATCCTCCCTAGCGCGAGCTACGAGCAGTACTTC.

This chain connects TRBV4-2 to TRBJ2-7, with D perhaps matching TRBD2 (5 bases). Germline CDR1 is LGHNA and CDR2 is YNFKEQ. This CDR3 has 16 amino acids. V shed 5 bases and J shed 2 bases, with 19 bases lying between them. DNA of the CDR3: TGTGCCAGCAGCGGGCCTACTATCGGGATTCCCTACGAGCAGTACTTC. It is translated as CASSGPTIGIPYEQYF.

This clone was detected many times. This chain joins TRBV5-1 and TRBJ2-7; TRBD1 matches 7 bases. CDR3 length equals 14 residues. Germline V gene data show CDR1 as SGHRS and CDR2 as YFSETQ. V gave up 0 bases and J gave up 2 bases; unmatched junction bases: 2. CDR3 DNA sequence: TGCGCCAGCAGCTTGGCGGGACAGCCCTACGAGCAGTACTTC. It is translated as CASSLAGQPYEQYF. The complete variable domain, with remaining parts taken from reference TRBV5-1 and TRBJ2-7, reads KAGVTQTPRYLIKTRGQQVTLSCSPISGHRSVSWYQQTPGQGLQFLFEYFSETQRNKGNFPGRFSGRQFSNSRSEMNVSTLELGDSALYLCASSLAGQPYEQYFGPGTRLTVT.

On this clone itself: Sequence at one end of the junction differs from germline and may be a read error. The gene calls are TRBV28 and TRBJ2-1, with 7 bases identical to TRBD2. Per germline, CDR1 MDHEN and CDR2 SYDVKM. The CDR3 is made up of 15 amino acids. The CDR3 sequence: CASSPTSARFNEHFF. Written as DNA, the CDR3 is TGTGCCAGCAGTCCAACTAGCGCGAGGTTCAATGAGCATTTCTTC.

This clone was counted a few times. The chain joins TRBV6-1 to TRBJ2-7; maybe TRBD2 (5 bases). Trimming removed 8 bases from V and 4 bases from J, with 18 bases in between. The CDR3 has 14 residues. Germline CDR1 MNHNS, CDR2 SASEGT. CDR3 sequence (DNA): TGTGCCAGCCCCGGCGGGCCGGGCGAGTACGAGCAGTACGTC. Translating it yields CASPGGPGEYEQYV.

There are a few counts of this clone. The chain combines TRBV2 with TRBJ2-5; D ambiguous. This CDR3 has 11 residues. Trimming removed 4 bases from V and 5 bases from J, with 5 bases in between. CDR1 is SNHLY, CDR2 FYNNEI, per germline. The CDR3, as DNA: TGTGCCAGCAGTGGCTGGGAGACCCAGTACTTC. It translates to CASSGWETQYF.

This clone was detected ten times or more. The chain is built from TRBV30 and TRBJ2-4, with D hard to call. Trimming removed 7 bases at V and 7 bases at J, with 14 bases between. The CDR3 sequence is 12 residues long. The germline CDR1 and CDR2 sequences are GTSNPN and SVGIG (reference sequence). The CDR3 DNA is TGTGCCTTGGACCGTCTAGGGAACATTCAGTACTTC. Its protein product is CALDRLGNIQYF.

The chain joins TRBV5-4 to TRBJ1-3; D may be TRBD1 (5 bases). The CDR3 spans 15 residues. Germline values: CDR1 SGHNT, CDR2 YYREEE (reference sequence). V was cut by 4 bases and J by 0 bases, with 11 bases left in between. CDR3 residues: CASSPEGISGNTIYF. The CDR3 bases are TGTGCCAGCAGCCCTGAGGGGATCTCTGGAAACACCATATATTTT.

This clone is labeled medium-sized. The gene calls are TRBV19 and TRBJ2-1; TRBD1 matches at 7 bases. Germline V lookup: CDR1 LNHDA, CDR2 SQIVND (reference sequence). This CDR3 comprises 13 residues. V shed 9 bases and J 9 bases; nucleotides not matched to a gene: 11. The CDR3 here is CASRQGQMSEQFF. The DNA of the CDR3 is TGTGCCAGCCGACAGGGTCAAATGAGTGAGCAGTTCTTC.

This clone was seen ten or more times. The gene calls are TRBV7-2 and TRBJ2-1; tentatively, D is TRBD1 or TRBD2 (5 bases each). Germline lookup yields CDR1 SGHTA and CDR2 FQGNSA. V lost 2 bases, J lost 4 bases, and 15 bases lay in between. The CDR3 covers 16 residues. CDR3 coding DNA: TGTGCCAGCAGCTTACTCCCGGGACGCATGTACAATGAGCAGTTCTTC. Its translation is CASSLLPGRMYNEQFF. Complete variable domain (other parts from reference TRBV7-2 and TRBJ2-1): GAGVSQSPSNKVTEKGKDVELRCDPISGHTALYWYRQSLGQGLEFLIYFQGNSAPDKSGLPSDRFSAERTGGSVSTLTIQRTQQEDSAVYLCASSLLPGRMYNEQFFGPGTRLTVL.

Many counts were recorded for this clone. The chain couples TRBV13 to TRBJ2-7, with D tentatively TRBD1 or TRBD2 (5 bases each). This CDR3 spans 19 amino acids. The germline V gene has CDR1 PRHDT and CDR2 FYEKMQ (reference sequence). V lost 5 bases and J 1 base, leaving 27 bases between the germline ends. CDR3 nucleotides: TGTGCCAGCAGCCCGATGGCGCCGGGGCGCAGAAAAGATTCCTACGAGCAGTACTTC. Protein: CASSPMAPGRRKDSYEQYF.

The CDR3 spells CAIKGATSTDTQYF. CDR3 DNA sequence: TGTGCCATCAAGGGAGCGACTAGCACAGATACGCAGTATTTT. The V gene is TRBV19, the J gene TRBJ2-3, with D perhaps TRBD2 (5 bases). The ends were cut back, 10 bases at V and 0 bases at J, with 14 bases in the middle. Germline lookup yields CDR1 LNHDA and CDR2 SQIVND (reference sequence). The CDR3 is 14 amino acids.

This clone was recorded at least ten times. The gene calls are TRBV20-1 and TRBJ2-4; 7 nucleotides align to TRBD1. V dropped 4 bases and J dropped 1; count of bases not matched to a gene: 7. This CDR3 spans 15 amino acids. The germline gives CDR1 DFQATT, CDR2 SNEGSKA (reference sequence). The CDR3 region is CSAMIDRAAKNIQYF. CDR3 nucleotide sequence: TGCAGTGCTATGATAGACAGGGCTGCCAAAAACATTCAGTACTTC.

This clone was detected many times. This chain uses TRBV10-3 with TRBJ2-1; 10 bases align to TRBD2. The CDR3 is 16 amino acids. Germline CDR1 and CDR2: ENHRY and SYGVKD. V dropped 10 bases and J dropped 0; count of bases not matched to a gene: 9. The CDR3, as DNA: TGTGCCAGCAACCCCGGGACTAGCGACTCCTACAATGAGCAGTTCTTC. Protein sequence: CASNPGTSDSYNEQFF.

The V gene is TRBV20-1, the J gene TRBJ2-6; TRBD2 might be the D (5 bases). This CDR3 comprises 13 residues. The V end was cut by 7 bases, the J end by 3 bases, with 10 bases between. Germline V CDR1 and CDR2: DFQATT, SNEGSKA (reference sequence). The CDR3 DNA reads TGCAGTGATCCAGACTATGGGGCCAACGTCCTGACTTTC. It encodes CSDPDYGANVLTF.

This clone was recorded many times. Other DNA sequences in this specimen translate into the identical CDR3. The chain joins TRBV5-1 to TRBJ2-1, with TRBD2 as a possible D gene (5 bases). CDR1 and CDR2 from the germline V gene are SGHRS and YFSETQ. The CDR3 sequence is 16 residues long. V gave up 3 bases and J gave up 8 bases, with 21 bases separating them. For the CDR3, the DNA is TGCGCCAGCAGCTGGAGTGCGGTGGGGAGAGCGCATGAGCAGTTCTTC. Translated, it gives CASSWSAVGRAHEQFF.

This clone was observed many times. V gene TRBV14 combines with J gene TRBJ2-2, with D possibly TRBD1 on 5 matching bases. The CDR3 extends over 14 amino acids. V was clipped by 1 base and J by 3 bases, with 6 bases between them. Germline values: CDR1 SGHDN, CDR2 FVKESK. CDR3 nucleotides: TGTGCCAGCAGCCAAGTCAGGGACACCGGGGAGCTGTTTTTT. This gives the protein CASSQVRDTGELFF.

Turning to this clone: The junction differs from germline at one of its ends, possibly a read error. The CDR3 here is CAISLVQGCNEQFF. The DNA for the CDR3 is TGTGCCATCAGCTTAGTCCAGGGGTGTAATGAGCAGTTCTTC. The V gene is TRBV7-2, the J gene TRBJ2-1, with D tentatively TRBD1 (6 bases). The CDR3 consists of 14 residues. Germline assignment: CDR1 SGHTA and CDR2 FQGNSA.

The table lists this clone with many counts. The chain uses TRBV4-3 and TRBJ1-2, with D tentatively TRBD1 (6 bases). The CDR3 has 15 amino acids. CDR1 and CDR2 (germline): LGHNA, YSLEER. V was cut by 0 bases and J by 5 bases, with 13 bases left in between. The chain's CDR3 is CASSQEGARGYGYTF. For the CDR3, the DNA is TGCGCCAGCAGCCAAGAGGGGGCAAGGGGGTATGGCTACACCTTC.

This clone has more than one count but fewer than ten. The rearrangement links TRBV12-3 or TRBV12-4 to TRBJ2-5; no clear D. There are 13 residues in the CDR3. Trimming shortened V by 1 base and J by 5 bases, and 8 bases separated the two germline ends. DNA for the CDR3: TGTGCCAGCAGTTTAGTAGTTCGGGAGACCCAGTACTTC. It codes for CASSLVVRETQYF.

This chain uses TRBV4-2 with TRBJ1-1, with D maybe TRBD1 (5 bases). CDR1 is LGHNA and CDR2 is YNFKEQ in the germline V gene. The V and J ends lost 1 base and 1 base respectively, with 7 bases between them. CDR3 length: 14 amino acids. The CDR3 reads CASSQGGGNTEAFF. The CDR3 region has the DNA TGTGCCAGCAGCCAAGGGGGGGGGAACACTGAAGCTTTCTTT.

The chain joins TRBV5-1 to TRBJ1-1; D gene unclear. V was cut by 5 bases and J by 1 base, with 9 bases left in between. There are 13 residues in the CDR3. The germline CDR1 and CDR2 sequences are SGHRS and YFSETQ. In DNA, the CDR3 is TGCGCCAGCAGTTTGACATGGAACACTGAAGCTTTCTTT. Translating it yields CASSLTWNTEAFF. The full variable domain, its missing parts supplied by reference TRBV5-1 and TRBJ1-1, is KAGVTQTPRYLIKTRGQQVTLSCSPISGHRSVSWYQQTPGQGLQFLFEYFSETQRNKGNFPGRFSGRQFSNSRSEMNVSTLELGDSALYLCASSLTWNTEAFFGQGTRLTVV.

This clone was seen at least ten times. J is TRBJ2-2 and V is TRBV9, with D possibly TRBD1 on 5 matching bases. Trimming pared 4 bases from V and 6 bases from J, leaving 7 bases between. The germline CDR1 and CDR2 sequences are SGDLS and YYNGEE. The CDR3 contains 12 residues. The CDR3, as DNA: TGTGCCAGCAGCCTGACAGCCGGGGAGCTGTTTTTT. This codes for CASSLTAGELFF. Full variable domain (remainder filled in from reference TRBV9 and TRBJ2-2): DSGVTQTPKHLITATGQRVTLRCSPRSGDLSVYWYQQSLDQGLQFLIQYYNGEERAKGNILERFSAQQFPDLHSELNLSSLELGDSALYFCASSLTAGELFFGEGSRLTVL.

There are many counts of this clone. The gene calls are TRBV6-1 and TRBJ1-5; D might be TRBD1 (6 bases). The CDR3 has 16 residues. Trimming took 1 base from V and 5 from J, leaving 15 bases between them. Germline V gene lookup returns CDR1 MNHNS and CDR2 SASEGT. The chain's CDR3 is CASSEGETGWDQPQHF. CDR3 nucleotide sequence: TGTGCCAGCAGTGAAGGGGAGACAGGTTGGGATCAGCCCCAGCATTTT.